This T cell receptor beta chain was recorded in a study of PD-1 blockade in classical Hodgkin lymphoma. Study-level findings and limits: When set against healthy donors, newly diagnosed patients were reported to show lower baseline TCR diversity. Underlying causes for the observed repertoire differences were not defined, possibly disease activity or prior therapy.

The length of the CDR3 is 12 residues. V shed 2 bases and J shed 4 bases, with 5 bases lying between them. Per the germline V gene, CDR1 is MGHDK and CDR2 is SYGVNS. The data were produced by immunoSEQ multiplex PCR, yet TCRdb's version contains in-frame clones alone and is incomplete. The sample holds about 5,000 clones, approximately 87% seen once. Regarding this clone: Its antigen remains unidentified.

Regarding time point: newly diagnosed, previously untreated cHL patient sample. From thawed PBMCs, CD8+ T cells were isolated by magnetic negative selection. Comparison came from newly diagnosed, untreated classical Hodgkin lymphoma PBMCs. The chain employs TRBV25-1 and TRBJ1-2; D gene uncertain. The receptor's source is a human donor with classical Hodgkin lymphoma. The specimen sequenced was CD8+ T cells from blood. The CDR3 loop reads CASSEGLYGYTF. Here the CDR3 DNA reads TGTGCCAGCAGTGAAGGGCTCTATGGCTACACCTTC.